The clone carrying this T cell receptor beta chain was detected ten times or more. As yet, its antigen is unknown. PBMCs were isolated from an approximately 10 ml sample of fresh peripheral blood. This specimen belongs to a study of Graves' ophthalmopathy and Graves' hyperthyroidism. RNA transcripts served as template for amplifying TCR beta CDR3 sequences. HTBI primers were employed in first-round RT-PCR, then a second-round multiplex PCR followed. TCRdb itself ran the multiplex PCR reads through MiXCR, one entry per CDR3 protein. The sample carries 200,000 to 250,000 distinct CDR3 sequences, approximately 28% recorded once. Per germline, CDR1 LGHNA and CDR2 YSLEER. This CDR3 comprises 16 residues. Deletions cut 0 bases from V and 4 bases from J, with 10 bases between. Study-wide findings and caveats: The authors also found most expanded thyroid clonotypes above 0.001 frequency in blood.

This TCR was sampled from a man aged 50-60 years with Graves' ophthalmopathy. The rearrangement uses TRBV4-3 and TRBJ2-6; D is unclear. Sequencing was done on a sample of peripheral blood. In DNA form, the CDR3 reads TGCGCCAGCAGCCAAGATCCCCGAACAGGGGCCAACGTCCTGACTTTC. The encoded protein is CASSQDPRTGANVLTF.